Listed below are T cell receptor beta chains from one sample, sequenced in a study of T cell responses to AZD1222 COVID-19 vaccine. Assay used: immunoSEQ multiplex PCR; TCRdb lists only in-frame clones, some missing. This sample has some 130,000 clones, with more than 80% found just once. This specimen was peripheral blood, taken on day 0 of AZD1222 vaccination. The receptors were sampled from an adult in good health. Both conserved end residues are part of each CDR3.

>15|TRBV5-1
CASSGGDRSIQGYTF
>12|TRBV5-1
CASSGGTGELFF
>13|TRBV28
CASSSTANTEAFF
>15|TRBV5-5
CASSLIQGNNQPQHF
>20|TRBV6-1
CASSEASGRGGTHSNQPQHF
>13|TRBV14
CASSQVLFATPTF
>15|TRBV3-1/TRBV3-2
CASSQEGLAKNIQYF
>15|TRBV19
CASRRAGTGDSPLHF
>16|TRBV5-4
CASSLGQWEMNTEAFF
>12|TRBV7-9
CASSLGNSPLHF
>14|TRBV3-1/TRBV3-2
CASSQSGLGEKLFF
>15|TRBV6-1
CASSEYRQGNYGYTF
>19|TRBV28
CASSSYRGPEGKMNTEAFF
>19|TRBV7-3
CASSLRPILRGRGDTEAFF
>15|TRBV9
CASSGEGQGRYGYTF
>16|TRBV21-1
CASITIGFSNTGELFF
>17|TRBV4-1
CASSPLTWAGGNYGYTF
>18|TRBV7-3
CASSFRTGEVGMGSGYTF
>14|TRBV5-1
CASSPDRASGGYTF
>15|TRBV19
CASSTDRDSNEKLFF